This T cell receptor (beta chain) was documented in a study of blood T cell repertoires in COVID-19. As for the study in general: Acute and convalescent COVID-19 samples came from the United States, Italy and Spain.

This CDR3 comprises 14 residues. Germline loops: CDR1 SNHLY, CDR2 FYNNEI. Trimming stripped 6 bases from V and 4 bases from J, with 14 bases between. Original processing methods: Reference gene primer amplification gave estimated nucleated cell counts. Only in-frame clones appear in the TCRdb table, and some are missing; sequencing was by immunoSEQ multiplex PCR. The D gene and trimming were derived from the DNA, and the V and J assignments and clone size from that table. The sample shows about 140,000 clones, under 90% of them seen only once. The J gene is TRBJ2-3, the V gene TRBV2, with a tentative D call TRBD1 (7 bases). The sequenced material came from peripheral blood. The receptor was isolated from a human donor in a cohort sampled during active COVID-19. CDR3 in amino acids: CASRPQGRPDTQYF. CDR3 DNA: TGTGCCAGCAGGCCACAGGGGAGGCCAGATACGCAGTATTTT.